The 18 T cell receptor beta chains below come from one sample, sequenced in a study of blood T cells in healthy people across ages. Combining a sample-barcoded 5' primer with a J-beta primer mix, a second PCR ran for roughly 7 to 12 cycles. TCRdb independently ran MiXCR on the 5' RACE reads; one entry per CDR3 protein. The table shows about 810,000 distinct CDR3 sequences, with 35% to 40% occurring only once. What was sequenced was blood. These receptors were collected from a man aged 18-30 years in good health.

This clonotype was seen more than once but under ten times. V usage is TRBV29-1 and J usage is TRBJ1-1; TRBD1 is a possible D gene (5 bases). The V gene lost 6 bases and the J gene lost 0 bases, with 11 bases spanning the gap. The CDR3 runs to 13 residues. The V gene's germline CDR1 is SQVTM and CDR2 ANQGSEA. In DNA form, the CDR3 reads TGCAGCGTCCAGGGACGGATGAACACTGAAGCTTTCTTT. Translation: CSVQGRMNTEAFF.

At least ten counts were recorded for this clonotype. The chain recombines TRBV4-2 with TRBJ1-2; TRBD1 might be the D (6 bases). The CDR3 runs 16 residues. Trimming left V 1 base short and J 2 bases short, with 14 bases between. The V gene's germline CDR1 is LGHNA and CDR2 YNFKEQ. The CDR3, as DNA: TGTGCCAGCAGCCAAGGGGACCGGACAGTCAACTATGGCTACACCTTC. Translated: CASSQGDRTVNYGYTF.

The chain recombines TRBV6-6 with TRBJ2-1, with D possibly matching TRBD1 (5 bases). Per the germline V gene, CDR1 is MNHNY and CDR2 is SVGAGI (reference sequence). The CDR3 runs to 15 residues. V was shortened by 2 bases and J by 4 bases, with 12 bases between the two germline ends. CDR3 amino acids: CASSYARAEYNEQFF. The CDR3 coding sequence is TGTGCCAGCAGTTACGCCAGGGCCGAGTACAATGAGCAGTTCTTC.

This clonotype was found once. This sequence joins TRBV20-1 and TRBJ2-3, with D possibly being TRBD2 (7 bases). The CDR3 loop spans 13 amino acids. V was clipped by 8 bases and J by 5 bases, with 17 bases between them. Looked up from germline, CDR1 is DFQATT and CDR2 is SNEGSKA (reference sequence). The CDR3 DNA reads TGCAGTTTGAGGGGGGAGGGGGGAGATACGCAGTATTTT. Translation: CSLRGEGGDTQYF.

The CDR3 here is CASGPHPGPYEQYF. The CDR3 DNA follows: TGTGCCAGCGGCCCCCACCCCGGCCCTTACGAGCAGTACTTC. J is TRBJ2-7 and V is TRBV3-1; no definite D call. The ends were cut back, 8 bases at V and 4 bases at J, with 18 bases in the middle. This CDR3 region has 14 residues. Germline values: CDR1 LGHDT, CDR2 YNNKEL (reference sequence).

This clonotype has a handful of counts. The rearrangement joins TRBV3-1 to TRBJ1-1; D possibly corresponds to TRBD1 (5 bases). The V end lost 3 bases, the J end lost 6 bases, and 8 bases lay between the germline ends. This CDR3 region has 12 residues. Germline V gene data show CDR1 as LGHDT and CDR2 as YNNKEL (reference sequence). The CDR3 region has the DNA TGTGCCAGCAGCCATGGGGGATCTGAAGCTTTCTTT. Protein product: CASSHGGSEAFF.

The chain uses TRBV30 and TRBJ2-7; D is uncertain. Trimming removed 0 bases from V and 4 bases from J, with 22 bases in between. The CDR3 covers 17 residues. CDR1 GTSNPN and CDR2 SVGIG come from the germline V gene (reference sequence). This CDR3 is CAWSVRLTFRAEYEQYF. The CDR3, as DNA: TGTGCCTGGAGTGTACGGCTTACCTTTCGCGCGGAATACGAGCAGTACTTC.

This clonotype was counted a single time. The rearrangement joins TRBV15 to TRBJ1-5; D gene unclear. Trimming pared 0 bases from V and 1 base from J, leaving 7 bases between. CDR1 and CDR2 (germline): LNHNV, YYDKDF (reference sequence). The CDR3 contains 15 residues. Written as DNA, the CDR3 is TGTGCCACCAGCAGAGATCGGGCGAGCAATCAGCCCCAGCATTTT. Its protein is CATSRDRASNQPQHF.

V is TRBV18 and J is TRBJ2-7, with a weak D call TRBD2 (5 bases). The CDR3 consists of 15 residues. Looked up from germline, CDR1 is KGHSH and CDR2 is LQKENI. Trimming removed 0 bases from V and 3 bases from J, with 12 bases in between. CDR3 amino acids: CASSPPSGRNYEQYF. CDR3 in DNA: TGTGCCAGCTCACCACCGAGCGGCAGGAACTACGAGCAGTACTTC.

This clonotype was counted once. The chain uses TRBV14 and TRBJ1-2; 11 bases are shared with TRBD1. CDR3 length: 15 amino acids. The V gene's germline CDR1 is SGHDN and CDR2 FVKESK. With V trimmed by 4 bases and J by 6 bases, 7 bases remained unmatched. Here the CDR3 DNA reads TGTGCCAGCAGCCCCCCGGACAGGGGGCTCGATGGCTACACCTTC. This sequence encodes CASSPPDRGLDGYTF.

In this sample, this clonotype turned up many times. The chain joins TRBV10-3 to TRBJ2-1; the D call may be TRBD1 or TRBD2 (7 bases each). Per the germline V gene, CDR1 is ENHRY and CDR2 is SYGVKD. The CDR3 has 12 amino acids. V lost 11 bases to trimming and J lost 8 bases, with 16 bases between them. CDR3 protein: CAAGLQGYEQFF. CDR3 coding DNA: TGTGCCGCGGGACTACAGGGGTATGAGCAGTTCTTC.

A remark on this clonotype: A read error may be the cause here, since a much bigger clone is one base away. CDR3 nucleotide sequence: TGCAGCGTTTACCTAAACAATGAGCAGTACTTC. Protein sequence: CSVYLNNEQYF. V and J are TRBV29-1 and TRBJ2-7; unclear D gene. V lost 5 bases to trimming and J lost 7 bases, with 12 bases between them. This CDR3 contains 11 residues. CDR1 SQVTM and CDR2 ANQGSEA come from the germline V gene.

The chain couples TRBV20-1 to TRBJ2-2, with 8 bases that match TRBD1. Germline trimming cut 0 bases from V and 7 bases from J; bases unmatched to any gene: 7. The CDR3 is made up of 15 amino acids. The germline V gene encodes CDR1 DFQATT and CDR2 SNEGSKA (reference sequence). This CDR3 is CSAREGAGGIGELFF. The CDR3 region has the DNA TGCAGTGCTAGAGAGGGGGCAGGGGGCATCGGGGAGCTGTTTTTT.

The chain joins TRBV6-6 to TRBJ1-3, with unresolved D. Germline V lookup: CDR1 MNHNY, CDR2 SVGAGI (reference sequence). Trimming cost V 8 bases and J 0 bases, with 8 bases left between them. The CDR3 consists of 13 residues. CDR3 bases: TGTGCCAGCGGAGAGTTCTCTGGAAACACCATATATTTT. Translation: CASGEFSGNTIYF.

This rearrangement joins TRBV12-3 or TRBV12-4 to TRBJ2-5; D might be TRBD1 (7 bases). The CDR3 sequence is 12 residues long. Trimming shortened V by 3 bases and J by 11 bases, and 13 bases separated the two germline ends. The CDR3 DNA reads TGTGCCAGCAGTTTTCAGGGGGGCGCGCAGTACTTC. Protein: CASSFQGGAQYF.

This clonotype was picked up many times. At one end, the junction sequence differs from germline, possibly due to a read error. The V gene is TRBV20-1, the J gene TRBJ2-3; perhaps D is TRBD1 or TRBD2 (5 bases each). CDR3 length: 14 amino acids. From germline, CDR1 is DFQATT and CDR2 SNEGSKA (reference sequence). This CDR3 reads CSARGDTVSDTQYF. The CDR3 bases are TGCAGTGCCAGAGGGGATACCGTGTCAGATACGCAGTATTTT.

This chain's CDR3 is CASSLMGTVGGYGYTF. The CDR3 bases are TGTGCCAGCAGCCTGATGGGGACAGTTGGCGGCTATGGCTACACCTTC. The chain joins TRBV7-2 to TRBJ1-2, with 7 bases aligning to TRBD1. The length of the CDR3 is 16 residues. Germline trimming cut 5 bases from V and 4 bases from J; bases unmatched to any gene: 13. Germline CDR1 SGHTA, CDR2 FQGNSA.

The chain uses TRBV27 and TRBJ2-5, with D tentatively TRBD2 (6 bases). Trimming cost V 5 bases and J 6 bases, with 13 bases left between them. Germline CDR1 and CDR2: MNHEY and SMNVEV (reference sequence). The CDR3 extends over 13 amino acids. In DNA form, the CDR3 reads TGTGCCAGCAGTGCTAGCGCCAGTCAGACCCAGTACTTC. Protein: CASSASASQTQYF.